This T cell receptor (beta chain) originates from a study of T cell responses to AZD1222 COVID-19 vaccine (dated by TCRdb to about 2021). For the study in its entirety: AZD1222 recipients whose second dose came at about 4 weeks and those whose second dose came at about 12 weeks were combined into one group, since spike-specific TCR depth and breadth did not differ between the two schedules. Trial participants were enrolled by age into 18-55, 56-69 and 70-plus year subgroups, with 148, 28 and 57 TCR-sequenced participants respectively. TCR sequencing covered over 230 trial participants: about 210 given two doses of AZD1222 and 26 given two doses of MenACWY control vaccine.

The CDR3 regions of human TCRbeta chains were analyzed by immunosequencing. Concerning the study's data processing: TCRs in the repertoires were compared against a reference library of SARS-CoV-2-specific TCRs that had been generated with the MIRA antigen-specificity platform. Breadth meant the fraction of unique TCRs that were SARS-CoV-2-associated, whereas depth meant the fraction of total T cells that were SARS-CoV-2-associated. Using the MIRA data, each spike-specific TCR was mapped to the spike region that the TCR reacts to and placed in a CD4 or CD8 class. Log10-transformed breadth and depth values were compared by one-way ANOVA with Sidak's multiple comparisons tests. TCRdb took this table from immuneACCESS and kept in-frame rearrangements with V and J called. Such tables lack part of the clones; where checked against another copy, unresolved V genes explain under half of the gap, and the rest is unexplained. That table is the source of V, J and clone size, and D and trimming were worked out from the DNA. Counted in this sample were roughly 150,000 clones; over 75% of them appeared once. The ten top clones hold 1.8% of the sample.

Study-level results and caveats: The 56-69-year group was small, and its depth increase did not reach significance, likely because of low power. Reportedly, almost half of the unique spike-specific TCRs recognized epitopes lying outside the regions that are mutated in the B.1.351 and B.1.1.7 variants. Conclusions about previously exposed vaccinees are limited, since just five or six AZD1222 recipients were seropositive for SARS-CoV-2 at baseline. After two AZD1222 doses, spike-specific TCR breadth and depth were significantly higher than at day 0 and than in MenACWY recipients. CD4 TCRs associated with the vaccine covered the entire spike protein, and the dominant responses were in regions 160-218 and 743-854. Participants were mostly white British and included more females than males, and it was suggested by the authors that clonal diversity may have been underestimated. No day 14 peak-response samples were available, so repertoires were characterized only after the peak T cell response.

As to this clone: Its antigen remains unidentified. No quality values exist for individual bases; no much larger clone is one base distant.

The time point tag for this specimen amounts to: baseline before first vaccination. Vaccinee samples were obtained from the UK trials COV001 and COV002, which included a single-blind randomized controlled phase 2/3 trial of AZD1222 (ChAdOx1 nCoV-19) in healthy adults. Trial participant PBMC samples were collected at day 0 and day 28 after the second dose for TCRbeta chain sequencing. The CDR3 has 14 amino acids, counting the end cysteine and phenylalanine. Just CDR3 DNA is preserved here, 42 bases in frame from base 1. Cut back by 9 bases and 3 bases, the V and J ends lie 14 bases apart. Via the germline V gene, CDR1 is KGHDR and CDR2 SFDVKD.

The V and J segments used are TRBV24-1 and TRBJ1-5, with a tentative D gene TRBD1 over 6 matching bases. Material: peripheral blood, obtained on day 0 of AZD1222 vaccination. The receptor comes from an adult in good health. The sequenced DNA is TGTGCCACCCAGGATGGACAGATCAATCAGCCCCAGCATTTT. It translates as CATQDGQINQPQHF.